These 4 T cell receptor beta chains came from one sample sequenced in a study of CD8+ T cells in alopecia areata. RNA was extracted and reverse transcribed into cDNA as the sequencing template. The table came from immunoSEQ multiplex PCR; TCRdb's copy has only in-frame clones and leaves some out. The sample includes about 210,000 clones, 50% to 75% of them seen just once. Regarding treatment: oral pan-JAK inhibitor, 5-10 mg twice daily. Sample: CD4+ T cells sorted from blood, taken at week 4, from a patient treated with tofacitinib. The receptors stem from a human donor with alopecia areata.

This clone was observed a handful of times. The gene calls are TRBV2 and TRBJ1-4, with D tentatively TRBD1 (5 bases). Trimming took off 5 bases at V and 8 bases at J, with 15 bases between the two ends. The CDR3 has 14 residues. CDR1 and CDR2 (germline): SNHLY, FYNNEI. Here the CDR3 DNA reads TGTGCCAGCAGTAAGGACACCTCGGGGGAAAAACTGTTTTTT. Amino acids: CASSKDTSGEKLFF.

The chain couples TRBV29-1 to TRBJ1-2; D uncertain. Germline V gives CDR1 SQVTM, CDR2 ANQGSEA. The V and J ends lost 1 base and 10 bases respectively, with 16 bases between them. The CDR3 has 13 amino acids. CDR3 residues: CSVEVHRSGLYTF. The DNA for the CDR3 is TGCAGCGTTGAAGTACATCGGAGCGGACTCTACACCTTC.

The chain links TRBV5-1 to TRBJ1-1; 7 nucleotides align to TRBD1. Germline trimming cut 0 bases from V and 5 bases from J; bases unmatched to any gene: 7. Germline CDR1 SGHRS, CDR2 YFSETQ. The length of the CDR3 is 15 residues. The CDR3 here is CASSLGPQGGTEAFF. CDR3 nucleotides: TGCGCCAGCAGCTTGGGGCCCCAGGGGGGGACTGAAGCTTTCTTT.

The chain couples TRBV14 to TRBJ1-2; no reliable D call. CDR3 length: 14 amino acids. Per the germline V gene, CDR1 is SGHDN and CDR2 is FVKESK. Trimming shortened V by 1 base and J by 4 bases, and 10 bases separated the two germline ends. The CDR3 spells CASSQVPSGYGYTF. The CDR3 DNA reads TGTGCCAGCAGCCAAGTCCCCTCGGGCTATGGCTACACCTTC.